Sequencing of this T cell receptor (beta chain) was carried out in a study of T cell changes during pregnancy in multiple sclerosis. This clone was seen more than once but under ten times. The germline V gene encodes CDR1 SNHLY and CDR2 FYNNEI. V shed 2 bases, J shed 4 bases, and the junction held 4 bases outside the gene matches. The CDR3 sequence is 15 residues long. This table comes from immunoSEQ multiplex PCR, and its TCRdb copy is limited to in-frame clones, with some not included. Of 80,000 to 100,000 clones in the sample, 75% to 95% are singletons; the top ten hold less than 2%. The starting material was peripheral blood, obtained after pregnancy. This TCR was sampled from a female donor in good health, enrolled as a control in a pregnancy study. V and J are TRBV2 and TRBJ2-7; 11 bases agree with TRBD1. The CDR3 sequence: CASSEYGTGGYEQYF. The CDR3 nucleotides read TGTGCCAGCAGTGAATACGGGACAGGGGGATACGAGCAGTACTTC.